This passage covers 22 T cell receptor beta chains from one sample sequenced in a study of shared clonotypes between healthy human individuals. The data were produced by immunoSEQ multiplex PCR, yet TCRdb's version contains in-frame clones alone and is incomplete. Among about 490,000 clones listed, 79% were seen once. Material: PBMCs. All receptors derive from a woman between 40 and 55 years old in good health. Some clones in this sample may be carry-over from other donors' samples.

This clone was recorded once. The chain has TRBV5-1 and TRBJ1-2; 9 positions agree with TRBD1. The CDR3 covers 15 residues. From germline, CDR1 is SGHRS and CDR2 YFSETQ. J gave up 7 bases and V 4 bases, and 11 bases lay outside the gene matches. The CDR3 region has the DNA TGCGCCAGCAGCACTGACCAGACAGGGGGGTTTGGCTACACCTTC. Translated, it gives CASSTDQTGGFGYTF.

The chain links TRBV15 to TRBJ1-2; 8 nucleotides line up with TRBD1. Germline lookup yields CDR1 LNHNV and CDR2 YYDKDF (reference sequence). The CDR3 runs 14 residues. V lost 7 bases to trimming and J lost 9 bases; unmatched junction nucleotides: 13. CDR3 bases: TGTGCCACCACCCTGGACAGGGAACGACGGAGCTACACCTTC. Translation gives CATTLDRERRSYTF.

This CDR3 reads CASSQDTSGRGYEQYF. CDR3 bases: TGCGCCAGCAGCCAAGATACCAGCGGGAGAGGCTACGAGCAGTACTTC. This chain joins TRBV4-3 and TRBJ2-7; 8 bases fit TRBD2. The CDR3 is made up of 16 amino acids. The germline CDR1 and CDR2 sequences are LGHNA and YSLEER. After removal of 0 bases from V and 3 bases from J, the junction contained 7 bases not matched to a gene.

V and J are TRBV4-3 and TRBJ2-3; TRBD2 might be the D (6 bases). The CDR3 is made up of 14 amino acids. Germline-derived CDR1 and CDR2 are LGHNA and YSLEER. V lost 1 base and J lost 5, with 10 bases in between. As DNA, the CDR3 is TGCGCCAGCAGCCAAGTCTTGGGGGGAGATACGCAGTATTTT. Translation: CASSQVLGGDTQYF.

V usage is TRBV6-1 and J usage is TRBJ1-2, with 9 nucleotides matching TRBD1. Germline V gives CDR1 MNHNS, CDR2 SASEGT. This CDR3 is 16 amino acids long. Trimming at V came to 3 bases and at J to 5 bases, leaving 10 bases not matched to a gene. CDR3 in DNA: TGTGCCAGCAGTGAGTTGGGGGACAGGGCGCTGTATGGCTACACCTTC. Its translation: CASSELGDRALYGYTF.

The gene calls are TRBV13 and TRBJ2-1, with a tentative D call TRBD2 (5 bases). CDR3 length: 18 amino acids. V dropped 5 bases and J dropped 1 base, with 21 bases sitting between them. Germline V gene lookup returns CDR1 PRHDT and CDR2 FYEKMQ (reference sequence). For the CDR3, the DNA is TGTGCCAGCAGCGGCCGGCCGAGCGGAAGTGGTTCCTACAATGAGCAGTTCTTC. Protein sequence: CASSGRPSGSGSYNEQFF. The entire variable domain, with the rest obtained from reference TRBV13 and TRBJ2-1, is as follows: AAGVIQSPRHLIKEKRETATLKCYPIPRHDTVYWYQQGPGQDPQFLISFYEKMQSDKGSIPDRFSAQQFSDYHSELNMSSLELGDSALYFCASSGRPSGSGSYNEQFFGPGTRLTVL.

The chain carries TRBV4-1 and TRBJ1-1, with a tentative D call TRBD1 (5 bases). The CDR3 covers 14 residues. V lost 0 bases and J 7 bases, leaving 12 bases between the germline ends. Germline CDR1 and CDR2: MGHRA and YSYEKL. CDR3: CASSQDQGRSEAFF. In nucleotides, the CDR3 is TGCGCCAGCAGCCAAGATCAGGGCAGAAGTGAAGCTTTCTTT.

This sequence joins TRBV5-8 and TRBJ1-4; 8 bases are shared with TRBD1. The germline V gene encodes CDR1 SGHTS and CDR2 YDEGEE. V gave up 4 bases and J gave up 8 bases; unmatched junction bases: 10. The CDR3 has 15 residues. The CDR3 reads CASSPGTGLVEKLFF. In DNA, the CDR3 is TGTGCCAGCAGCCCCGGGACAGGTTTAGTCGAAAAACTGTTTTTT.

The CDR3 DNA sequence: TGTGCCAGCAGTGACGGACTAGCGGGAGGTGAGCAGTTCTTC. It codes for CASSDGLAGGEQFF. The V and J genes are TRBV6-4 and TRBJ2-1; TRBD2 aligns across 14 bases. Germline lookup yields CDR1 MRHNA and CDR2 SNTAGT. V dropped 2 bases and J dropped 9; count of bases not matched to a gene: 0. This CDR3 is built from 14 residues.

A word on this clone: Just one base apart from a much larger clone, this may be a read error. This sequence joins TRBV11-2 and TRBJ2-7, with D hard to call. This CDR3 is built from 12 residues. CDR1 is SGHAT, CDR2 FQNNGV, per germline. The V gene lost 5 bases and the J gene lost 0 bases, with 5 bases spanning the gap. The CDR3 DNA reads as TGTGCCAGCAGCATAAGCTCCTACGAGCAGTACTTC. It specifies CASSISSYEQYF.

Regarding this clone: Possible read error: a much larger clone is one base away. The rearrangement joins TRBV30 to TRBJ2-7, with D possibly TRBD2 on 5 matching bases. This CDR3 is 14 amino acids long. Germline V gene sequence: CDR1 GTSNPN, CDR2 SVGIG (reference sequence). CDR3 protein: CAWSPSGRSYGQYF. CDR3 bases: TGTGCCTGGAGTCCAAGCGGACGGAGCTACGGGCAGTACTTC.

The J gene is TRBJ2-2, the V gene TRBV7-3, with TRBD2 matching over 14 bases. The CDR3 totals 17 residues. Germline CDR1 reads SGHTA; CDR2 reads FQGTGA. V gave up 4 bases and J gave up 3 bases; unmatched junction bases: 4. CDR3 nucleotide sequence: TGTGCCAGCAGCTCGGGACTAGCGGGAGTGTACACCGGGGAGCTGTTTTTT. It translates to CASSSGLAGVYTGELFF.

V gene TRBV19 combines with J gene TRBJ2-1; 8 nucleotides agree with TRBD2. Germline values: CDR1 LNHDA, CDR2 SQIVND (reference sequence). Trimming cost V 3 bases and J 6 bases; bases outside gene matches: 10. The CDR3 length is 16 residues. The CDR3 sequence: CASSMVSGTRGNEQFF. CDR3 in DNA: TGTGCCAGTAGTATGGTTTCCGGGACTAGGGGCAATGAGCAGTTCTTC.

CDR3 sequence reads: CASSSSETQYF. CDR3 DNA sequence: TGTGCCAGCAGCTCCTCCGAGACCCAGTACTTC. The J gene is TRBJ2-5, the V gene TRBV7-2; D is unclear. The CDR3 spans 11 residues. Germline CDR1 reads SGHTA; CDR2 reads FQGNSA. Trimming stripped 4 bases from V and 5 bases from J, with 5 bases between.

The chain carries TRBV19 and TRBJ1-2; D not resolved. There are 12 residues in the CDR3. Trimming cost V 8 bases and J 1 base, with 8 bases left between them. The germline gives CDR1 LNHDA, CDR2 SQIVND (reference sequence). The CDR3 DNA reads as TGTGCCAGTGGCGGGAATAACTATGGCTACACCTTC. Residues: CASGGNNYGYTF.

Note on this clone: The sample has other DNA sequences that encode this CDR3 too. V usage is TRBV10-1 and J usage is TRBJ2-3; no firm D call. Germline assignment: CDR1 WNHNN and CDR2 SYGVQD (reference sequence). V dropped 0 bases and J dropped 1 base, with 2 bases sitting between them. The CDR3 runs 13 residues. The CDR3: CASSESGTDTQYF. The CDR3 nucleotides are TGCGCCAGCAGTGAGTCGGGCACAGATACGCAGTATTTT.

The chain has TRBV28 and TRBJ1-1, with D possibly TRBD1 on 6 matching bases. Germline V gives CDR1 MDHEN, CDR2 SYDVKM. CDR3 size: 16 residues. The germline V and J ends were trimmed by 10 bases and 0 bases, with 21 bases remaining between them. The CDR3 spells CATRPGGLLMNTEAFF. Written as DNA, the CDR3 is TGTGCCACCCGACCCGGGGGGCTCCTCATGAACACTGAAGCTTTCTTT.

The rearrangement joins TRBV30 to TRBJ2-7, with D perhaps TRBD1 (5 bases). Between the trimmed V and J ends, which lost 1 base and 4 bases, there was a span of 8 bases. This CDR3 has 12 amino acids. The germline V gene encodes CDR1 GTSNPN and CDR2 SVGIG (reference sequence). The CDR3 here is CAWSAGRYEQYF. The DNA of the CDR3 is TGTGCCTGGAGTGCAGGGCGATACGAGCAGTACTTC.

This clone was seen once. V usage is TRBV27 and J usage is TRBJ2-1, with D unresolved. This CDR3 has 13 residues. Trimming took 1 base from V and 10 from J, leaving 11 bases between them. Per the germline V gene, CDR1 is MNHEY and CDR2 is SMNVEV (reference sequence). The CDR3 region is CASSLYAVGEQFF. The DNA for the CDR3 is TGTGCCAGCAGTTTATATGCTGTGGGCGAGCAGTTCTTC.

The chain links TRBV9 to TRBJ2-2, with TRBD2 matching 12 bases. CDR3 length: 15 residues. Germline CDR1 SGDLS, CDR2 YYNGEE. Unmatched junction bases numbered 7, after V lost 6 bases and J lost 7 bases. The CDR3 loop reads CASTRTSGTGGELFF. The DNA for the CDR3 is TGTGCCAGCACCCGGACTAGCGGGACCGGCGGGGAGCTGTTTTTT. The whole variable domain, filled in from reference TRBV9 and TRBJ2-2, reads DSGVTQTPKHLITATGQRVTLRCSPRSGDLSVYWYQQSLDQGLQFLIQYYNGEERAKGNILERFSAQQFPDLHSELNLSSLELGDSALYFCASTRTSGTGGELFFGEGSRLTVL.

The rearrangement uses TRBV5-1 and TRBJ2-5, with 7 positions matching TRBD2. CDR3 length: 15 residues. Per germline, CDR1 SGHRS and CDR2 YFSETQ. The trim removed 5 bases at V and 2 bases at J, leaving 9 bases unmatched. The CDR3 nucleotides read TGCGCCAGCAGGGGAGAGGGAGGGATACAAGAGACCCAGTACTTC. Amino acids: CASRGEGGIQETQYF. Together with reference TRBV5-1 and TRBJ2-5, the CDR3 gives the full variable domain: KAGVTQTPRYLIKTRGQQVTLSCSPISGHRSVSWYQQTPGQGLQFLFEYFSETQRNKGNFPGRFSGRQFSNSRSEMNVSTLELGDSALYLCASRGEGGIQETQYFGPGTRLLVL.

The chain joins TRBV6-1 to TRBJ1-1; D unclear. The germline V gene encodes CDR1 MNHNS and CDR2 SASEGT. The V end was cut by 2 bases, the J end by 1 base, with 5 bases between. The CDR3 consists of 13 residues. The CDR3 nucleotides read TGTGCCAGCAGTGAACATTGGAACACTGAAGCTTTCTTT. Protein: CASSEHWNTEAFF.